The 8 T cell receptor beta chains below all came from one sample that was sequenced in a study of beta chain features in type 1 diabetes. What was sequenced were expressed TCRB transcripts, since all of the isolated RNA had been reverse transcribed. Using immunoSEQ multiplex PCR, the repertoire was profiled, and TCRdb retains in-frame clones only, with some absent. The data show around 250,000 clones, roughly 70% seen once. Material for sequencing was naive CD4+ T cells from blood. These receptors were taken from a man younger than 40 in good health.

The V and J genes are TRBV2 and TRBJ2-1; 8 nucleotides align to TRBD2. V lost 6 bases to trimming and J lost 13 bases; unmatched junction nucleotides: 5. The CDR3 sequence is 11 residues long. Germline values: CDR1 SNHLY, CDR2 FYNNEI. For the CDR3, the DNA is TGTGCCAGCAGCGCAGCGGGGGCTCAGTTCTTC. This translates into CASSAAGAQFF.

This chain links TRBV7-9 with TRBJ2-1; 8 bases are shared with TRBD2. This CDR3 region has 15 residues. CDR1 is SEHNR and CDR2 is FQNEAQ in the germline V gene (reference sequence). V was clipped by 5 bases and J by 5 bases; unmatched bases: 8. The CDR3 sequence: CASSHISSGNNEQFF. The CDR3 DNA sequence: TGTGCCAGCAGCCACATAAGTAGCGGGAACAATGAGCAGTTCTTC.

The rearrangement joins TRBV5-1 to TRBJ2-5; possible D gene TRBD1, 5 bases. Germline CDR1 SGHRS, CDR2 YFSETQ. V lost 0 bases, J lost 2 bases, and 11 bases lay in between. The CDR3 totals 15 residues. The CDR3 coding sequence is TGCGCCAGCAGCTTGGTAGAACAGGTTCAAGAGACCCAGTACTTC. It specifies CASSLVEQVQETQYF.

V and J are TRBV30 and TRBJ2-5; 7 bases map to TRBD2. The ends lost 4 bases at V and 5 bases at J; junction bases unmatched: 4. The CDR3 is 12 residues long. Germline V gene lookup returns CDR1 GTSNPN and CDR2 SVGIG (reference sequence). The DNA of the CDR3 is TGTGCCTGGAAAAGCGGGGACGAGACCCAGTACTTC. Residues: CAWKSGDETQYF.

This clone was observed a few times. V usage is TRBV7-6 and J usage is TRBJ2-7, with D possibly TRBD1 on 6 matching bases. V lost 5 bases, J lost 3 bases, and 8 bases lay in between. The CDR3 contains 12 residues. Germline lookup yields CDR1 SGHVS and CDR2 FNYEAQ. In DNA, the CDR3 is TGTGCCAGCAGCCAGGGACACTACGAGCAGTACTTC. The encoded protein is CASSQGHYEQYF.

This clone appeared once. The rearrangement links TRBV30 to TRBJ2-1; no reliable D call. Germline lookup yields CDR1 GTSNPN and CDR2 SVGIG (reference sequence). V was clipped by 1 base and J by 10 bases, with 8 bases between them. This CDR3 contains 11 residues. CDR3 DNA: TGTGCCTGGAGTGAACAGCTAGAGCAGTTCTTC. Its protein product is CAWSEQLEQFF.

The CDR3 DNA reads TGTGCCAGCAGCGCGGGAGTCGGGCGGGCACGCACCGGGGAGCTGTTTTTT. It encodes CASSAGVGRARTGELFF. The J gene is TRBJ2-2, the V gene TRBV9, with D possibly matching TRBD2 (6 bases). The CDR3 has 17 residues. CDR1 and CDR2 (germline): SGDLS, YYNGEE. Deletions cut 3 bases from V and 4 bases from J, with 19 bases between.

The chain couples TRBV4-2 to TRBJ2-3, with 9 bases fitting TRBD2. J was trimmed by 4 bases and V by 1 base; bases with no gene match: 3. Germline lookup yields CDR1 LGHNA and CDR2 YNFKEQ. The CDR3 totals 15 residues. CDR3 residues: CASSQGAGGPDTQYF. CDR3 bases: TGTGCCAGCAGCCAAGGAGCGGGGGGACCAGATACGCAGTATTTT.